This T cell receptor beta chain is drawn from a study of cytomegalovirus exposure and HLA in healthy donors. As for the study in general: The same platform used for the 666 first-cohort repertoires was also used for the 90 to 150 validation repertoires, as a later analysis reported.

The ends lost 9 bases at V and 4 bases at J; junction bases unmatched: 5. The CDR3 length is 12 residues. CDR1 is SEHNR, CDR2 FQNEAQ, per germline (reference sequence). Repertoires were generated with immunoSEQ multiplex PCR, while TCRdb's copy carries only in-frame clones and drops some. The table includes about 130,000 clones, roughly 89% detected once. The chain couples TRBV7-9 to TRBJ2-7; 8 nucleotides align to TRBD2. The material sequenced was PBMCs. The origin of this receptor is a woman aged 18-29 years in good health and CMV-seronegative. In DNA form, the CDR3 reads TGTGCCAGTAGCGGGGCCAGGTACGAGCAGTACTTC. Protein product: CASSGARYEQYF.